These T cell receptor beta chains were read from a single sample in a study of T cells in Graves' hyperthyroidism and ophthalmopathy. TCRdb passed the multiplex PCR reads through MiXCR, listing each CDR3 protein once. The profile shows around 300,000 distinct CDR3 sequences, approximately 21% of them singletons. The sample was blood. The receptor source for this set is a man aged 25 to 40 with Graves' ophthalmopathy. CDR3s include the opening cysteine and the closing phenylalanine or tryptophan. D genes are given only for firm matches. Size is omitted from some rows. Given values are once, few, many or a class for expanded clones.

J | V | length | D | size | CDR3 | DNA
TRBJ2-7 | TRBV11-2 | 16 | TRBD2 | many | CASSLHLGRTSYEQYF | TGTGCCAGCAGCTTACATCTCGGGAGGACTAGCTACGAGCAGTACTTC
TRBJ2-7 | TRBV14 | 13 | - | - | CASSQVRGKEQYF | TGTGCCAGCAGCCAAGTTCGAGGGAAGGAGCAGTACTTC
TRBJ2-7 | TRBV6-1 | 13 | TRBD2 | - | CASLLGRGYEQYF | TGTGCCAGCCTCCTCGGGAGGGGCTACGAGCAGTACTTC
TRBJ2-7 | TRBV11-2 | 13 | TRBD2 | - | CASSRGRVYEQYF | TGTGCCAGCAGCCGCGGGAGAGTCTACGAGCAGTACTTC
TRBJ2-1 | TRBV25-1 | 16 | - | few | CASALLGSGSYDEQFF | TGTGCCAGCGCCTTACTAGGGTCGGGCTCCTACGATGAGCAGTTCTTC
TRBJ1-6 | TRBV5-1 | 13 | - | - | CASSPQGEGALHF | TGCGCCAGCAGCCCACAGGGAGAGGGGGCCCTCCACTTT
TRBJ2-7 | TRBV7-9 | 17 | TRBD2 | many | CASSSGLAGAYVEEQYF | TGTGCCAGCAGCTCGGGACTAGCGGGAGCCTATGTGGAAGAGCAGTACTTC
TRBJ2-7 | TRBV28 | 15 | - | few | CASSLYSPSSYEQYF | TGTGCCAGCAGTTTATATAGCCCTTCTTCCTACGAGCAGTACTTC
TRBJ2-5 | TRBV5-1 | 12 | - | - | CASSFSEETQYF | TGCGCCAGCAGCTTTAGTGAAGAGACCCAGTACTTC
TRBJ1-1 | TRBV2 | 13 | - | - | CASSRRGQTEAFF | TGTGCCAGCAGTAGGAGGGGTCAAACTGAAGCTTTCTTT
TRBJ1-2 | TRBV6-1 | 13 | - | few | CASSYTGNYGYTF | TGTGCCAGCAGTTATACAGGGAACTATGGCTACACCTTC
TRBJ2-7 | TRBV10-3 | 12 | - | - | CATSGGTYEQYF | TGTGCCACGAGTGGCGGGACTTACGAGCAGTACTTC
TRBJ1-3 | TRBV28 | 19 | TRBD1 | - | CASSFFGTGGPNSGNTIYF | TGTGCCAGCAGTTTCTTCGGGACAGGGGGTCCAAACTCTGGAAACACCATATATTTT
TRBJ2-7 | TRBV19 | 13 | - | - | CASSIGRPYEQYF | TGTGCCAGTAGTATTGGACGCCCCTACGAGCAGTACTTC
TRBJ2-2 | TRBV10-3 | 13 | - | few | CAIQGLNTGELFF | TGTGCCATACAGGGATTGAACACCGGGGAGCTGTTTTTT
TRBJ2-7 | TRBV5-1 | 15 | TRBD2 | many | CASSFGGVVDYEQYF | TGCGCCAGCAGCTTTGGGGGGGTTGTCGACTACGAGCAGTACTTC
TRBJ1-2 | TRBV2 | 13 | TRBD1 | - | CARTTGGTYGYTF | TGTGCCAGAACGACAGGGGGCACCTATGGCTACACCTTC
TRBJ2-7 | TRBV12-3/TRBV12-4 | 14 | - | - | CASSADTISYEQYF | TGTGCCAGCAGCGCTGACACGATTTCCTACGAGCAGTACTTC
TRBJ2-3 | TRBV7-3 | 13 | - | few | CASSFRRTDTQYF | TGTGCCAGCAGCTTCCGAAGAACAGATACGCAGTATTTT
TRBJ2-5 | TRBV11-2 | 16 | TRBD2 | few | CASSSPGGGRVRTQYF | TGTGCCAGCAGCTCCCCTGGGGGCGGGAGGGTGCGGACCCAGTACTTC
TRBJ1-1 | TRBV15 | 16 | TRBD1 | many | CATSRGTGGMNTEAFF | TGTGCCACCAGCAGAGGGACAGGGGGCATGAACACTGAAGCTTTCTTT
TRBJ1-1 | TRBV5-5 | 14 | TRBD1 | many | CASVGQGRNTEAFF | TGTGCCAGCGTCGGACAGGGGCGGAACACTGAAGCTTTCTTT
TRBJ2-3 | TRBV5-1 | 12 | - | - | CASSAYTDTQYF | TGCGCCAGCAGCGCCTACACAGATACGCAGTATTTT
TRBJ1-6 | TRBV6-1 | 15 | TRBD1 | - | CASSAPGQGFSPLHF | TGTGCCAGCAGTGCTCCGGGACAGGGTTTTTCACCCCTCCACTTT
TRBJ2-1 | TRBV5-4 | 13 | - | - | CASSRDFGNEQFF | TGTGCCAGCAGCCGGGATTTCGGCAATGAGCAGTTCTTC
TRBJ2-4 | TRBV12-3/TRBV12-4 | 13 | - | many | CASSLGGRNIQYF | TGTGCCAGCAGTTTAGGGGGTCGAAACATTCAGTACTTC
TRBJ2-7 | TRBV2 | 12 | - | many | CASSVNGPMQYF | TGTGCCAGCAGTGTTAACGGTCCGATGCAGTACTTC
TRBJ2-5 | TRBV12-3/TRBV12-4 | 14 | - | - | CASGTLERLETQYF | TGTGCCAGCGGTACGCTGGAGCGGTTAGAGACCCAGTACTTC
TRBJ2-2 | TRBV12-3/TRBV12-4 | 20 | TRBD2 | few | CASSLGSGRVESTNTGELFF | TGTGCCAGCAGTTTAGGTAGCGGGAGGGTGGAAAGCACGAACACCGGGGAGCTGTTTTTT
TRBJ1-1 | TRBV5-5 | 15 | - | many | CASSLVPGLNTEAFF | TGTGCCAGCAGCTTGGTTCCAGGGCTGAACACTGAAGCTTTCTTT
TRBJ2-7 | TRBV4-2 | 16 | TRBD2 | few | CASSQPRGGGSYEQYF | TGTGCCAGCAGCCAACCCCGGGGGGGAGGTTCCTACGAGCAGTACTTC
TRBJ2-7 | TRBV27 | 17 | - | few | CASSLFVGTGVGYEQYF | TGTGCCAGCAGTTTATTTGTCGGGACGGGGGTAGGTTACGAGCAGTACTTC
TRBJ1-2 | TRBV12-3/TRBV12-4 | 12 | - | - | CASRQGRIGHTF | TGTGCCAGCAGGCAGGGTCGGATTGGCCACACCTTC
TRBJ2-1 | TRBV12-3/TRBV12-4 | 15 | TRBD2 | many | CASRLAGGRYNEQFF | TGTGCCAGCAGACTAGCGGGTGGGAGGTACAATGAGCAGTTCTTC
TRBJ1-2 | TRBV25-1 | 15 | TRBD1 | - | CASRGTGRGFYGYTF | TGTGCCAGCAGGGGGACAGGGAGGGGTTTCTATGGCTACACCTTC
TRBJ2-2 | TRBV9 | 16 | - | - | CASSAQGRLAIRELFF | TGTGCCAGCAGCGCCCAGGGCAGGCTAGCGATCAGGGAGCTGTTTTTT
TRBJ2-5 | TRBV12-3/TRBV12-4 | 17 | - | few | CASSRGRQNWWQETQYF | TGTGCCAGCAGCCGGGGCCGACAAAACTGGTGGCAAGAGACCCAGTACTTC
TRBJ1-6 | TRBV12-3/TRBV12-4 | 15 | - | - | CASKTEGGFGSPLHF | TGTGCCAGCAAGACCGAGGGTGGGTTTGGTTCACCCCTCCACTTT
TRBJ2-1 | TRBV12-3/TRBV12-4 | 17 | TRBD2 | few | CASISLRESGRAGEQFF | TGTGCCAGCATCTCCCTGAGGGAAAGCGGGAGGGCCGGTGAGCAGTTCTTC
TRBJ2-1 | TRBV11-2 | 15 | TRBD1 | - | CASSLGQGPYNEQFF | TGTGCCAGCAGCTTGGGACAGGGTCCCTACAATGAGCAGTTCTTC
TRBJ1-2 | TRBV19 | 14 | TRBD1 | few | CASPSSGTGYGYTF | TGTGCCAGTCCGTCATCCGGGACAGGGTATGGCTACACCTTC
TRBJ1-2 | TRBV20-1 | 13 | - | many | CSATHGGNYGYTF | TGCAGTGCTACGCATGGGGGTAACTATGGCTACACCTTC